This TCR beta chain was identified in a study of Ad26.COV2.S vaccination and SARS-CoV-2 variants. Study as a whole: The vaccine Ad26.COV2.S was put into the muscle once, or twice with 56 days between.

Assay used: immunoSEQ multiplex PCR; TCRdb lists only in-frame clones, some missing. The data contain 360,000 or so clones, more than 75% of them singletons. Treatment denoted: around 19 received Ad26.COV2.S at low or high dose, single or two shots; five or six received placebo; per-sample allocation not given. It was on day 63 after the first vaccine or placebo injection that samples were taken. The CDR3 totals 17 residues. CDR1 and CDR2 (germline): SGHVS, FQNEAQ. V was shortened by 0 bases and J by 2 bases, with 14 bases between the two germline ends. The sequencing used peripheral blood, collected in a trial of Ad26.COV2.S vaccine versus placebo. The V and J genes are TRBV7-8 and TRBJ2-1; D is undetermined. The sequence came from a person between 18 and 59 years old who received the Ad26.COV2.S COVID-19 vaccine or a placebo. The chain's CDR3 is CASSLAAAVGAYNEQFF. CDR3 in DNA: TGTGCCAGCAGCTTAGCGGCAGCAGTTGGGGCCTACAATGAGCAGTTCTTC. Full variable domain (remainder filled in from reference TRBV7-8 and TRBJ2-1): GAGVSQSPRYKVAKRGQDVALRCDPISGHVSLFWYQQALGQGPEFLTYFQNEAQLDKSGLPSDRFFAERPEGSVSTLKIQRTQQEDSAVYLCASSLAAAVGAYNEQFFGPGTRLTVL.